This entry concerns a single T cell receptor beta chain. Its cognate antigen is unknown. The data originate from a study of beta chain features in type 1 diabetes. Study-wide findings and caveats: Amplification by PCR could prefer shorter templates, with the same effect in patients and controls. For Type 1 diabetes patients, all four CD4+ subsets carried TCRB CDR3s that were moderately but significantly shorter. The naive, central memory and Treg TCRB repertoires of patients appeared to be more similar to one another than those of healthy donors.

Each of the CD4+ naive, central memory, regulatory and stem cell-like memory populations was sorted via CD45RO/CCR7/CD25/CD127/CD95/CD27. The CDR3 contains 13 residues. V was clipped by 1 base and J by 8 bases, with 11 bases between them. CDR1 is SGHVS and CDR2 is FNYEAQ in the germline V gene. Isolated RNA was reverse transcribed in full, so expressed TCRB transcripts were sequenced. The average output of naive, central memory and regulatory T cell samples was about 3.3 million reads. Sequencing used immunoSEQ multiplex PCR; TCRdb keeps in-frame clones, though not all of them. The sample contains 250,000 to 350,000 clones, roughly an eighth of which appear only once.

The chain carries TRBV7-6 and TRBJ1-1; unclear D gene. The sample taken for sequencing was naive CD4+ T cells from blood. The clonotype originates from a man younger than 40 with type 1 diabetes. DNA for the CDR3: TGTGCCAGCAGCTTAGAACAGCGGCGAGAAGCTTTCTTT. It yields the protein CASSLEQRREAFF.